A selection of T cell receptor beta chains follows, all from one sample in a study of response to subunit inactivated influenza vaccine. TCRdb called the RT-PCR reads again in MiXCR, with one record for every CDR3 protein. The sample has roughly 500,000 distinct CDR3 sequences, 16% seen once; the top ten hold 3%. The sequencing used CD4+ T cells sorted from PBMCs, collected around 25 months after vaccination. Receptors originate from a man aged 45 to 75 who received an inactivated influenza vaccine. The CDR3 runs from the conserved cysteine through the conserved F or W. The D gene is left open where the match is weak. The size field is filled for only some rows; it gives once, few, many or a size class.

size	D	J	V	CDR3	DNA
many	TRBD1	TRBJ1-2	TRBV5-1	CASSVGQQVNGYTF	TGCGCCAGCAGCGTGGGACAGCAAGTAAATGGCTACACCTTC
-	-	TRBJ2-5	TRBV15	CATSRALETQYF	TGTGCCACCAGCAGGGCCTTGGAGACCCAGTACTTC
few	-	TRBJ1-1	TRBV10-3	CAISGGGNTEAFF	TGTGCCATCAGTGGGGGCGGGAACACTGAAGCTTTCTTT
-	-	TRBJ1-5	TRBV20-1	CSARESGGGQPQHF	TGCAGTGCTAGAGAGTCGGGTGGAGGTCAGCCCCAGCATTTT
-	-	TRBJ2-1	TRBV3-1	CASSHDTGLGSDVHNEQFF	TGTGCCAGCAGCCATGATACAGGGCTTGGGTCCGACGTTCACAATGAGCAGTTCTTC
-	-	TRBJ2-5	TRBV6-6	CASSTTKGTQYF	TGTGCCAGCAGCACTACAAAGGGGACCCAGTACTTC
-	TRBD2	TRBJ2-3	TRBV4-3	CASSLSGGGNTQYF	TGCGCCAGCAGCCTTAGCGGGGGGGGAAATACGCAGTATTTT
few	-	TRBJ2-3	TRBV29-1	CSVGRASADTQYF	TGCAGCGTTGGAAGGGCCAGCGCAGATACGCAGTATTTT
many	TRBD2	TRBJ2-1	TRBV6-5	CASSSGTSGYNEQFF	TGTGCCAGCAGTTCCGGGACTAGCGGATACAATGAGCAGTTCTTC
-	TRBD1	TRBJ2-7	TRBV5-1	CASSGGTGDRSYEQYF	TGCGCCAGCAGCGGGGGGACAGGGGATAGGTCCTACGAGCAGTACTTC
many	-	TRBJ2-3	TRBV5-1	CASSSSGQQGTQYF	TGCGCCAGCAGCTCCTCAGGACAGCAAGGCACGCAGTATTTT
-	-	TRBJ2-1	TRBV4-3	CASSQERVLNEQFF	TGCGCCAGCAGCCAAGAAAGAGTTCTCAATGAGCAGTTCTTC
-	TRBD1	TRBJ2-5	TRBV6-1	CASITGTGRETQYF	TGTGCCAGCATCACCGGGACAGGGAGAGAGACCCAGTACTTC
many	TRBD1	TRBJ2-6	TRBV29-1	CSHGTVEDSGANVLTF	TGCAGCCATGGGACAGTTGAAGACTCTGGGGCCAACGTCCTGACTTTC
few	-	TRBJ2-7	TRBV5-1	CASSRSTAYEQYF	TGCGCCAGCAGTCGGTCGACGGCCTACGAGCAGTACTTC
few	-	TRBJ2-5	TRBV28	CASREGQLETQYF	TGTGCCAGCAGGGAAGGACAGTTGGAGACCCAGTACTTC
many	TRBD1	TRBJ2-5	TRBV7-2	CASSQGGRETQYF	TGTGCCAGCAGCCAAGGGGGCAGGGAGACCCAGTACTTC
few	TRBD1	TRBJ2-7	TRBV5-1	CASSPAGQGLEQYF	TGCGCCAGCAGCCCGGCGGGACAGGGGCTCGAGCAGTACTTC
many	-	TRBJ2-2	TRBV11-2	CASSLDTGELFF	TGTGCCAGCAGCTTAGATACCGGGGAGCTGTTTTTT
-	-	TRBJ1-1	TRBV18	CASSPLPGAVNTEAFF	TGTGCCAGCTCACCACTACCTGGGGCGGTTAACACTGAAGCTTTCTTT
-	-	TRBJ2-7	TRBV20-1	CSAWGGQASYEQYF	TGCAGTGCTTGGGGGGGACAAGCCTCCTACGAGCAGTACTTC
-	TRBD2	TRBJ2-5	TRBV20-1	CSEIAGGPKETQYF	TGCAGTGAAATAGCGGGGGGACCGAAAGAGACCCAGTACTTC
-	-	TRBJ2-1	TRBV9	CASTRGDNEQFF	TGTGCCAGCACCAGGGGAGACAATGAGCAGTTCTTC
-	-	TRBJ2-2	TRBV6-5	CASSYDNWDGGELFF	TGTGCCAGCAGTTACGACAACTGGGACGGCGGGGAGCTGTTTTTT
-	TRBD2	TRBJ2-3	TRBV24-1	CATSDAQRGVLDTQYF	TGTGCCACCAGTGATGCCCAGCGGGGGGTCTTAGATACGCAGTATTTT
many	-	TRBJ1-2	TRBV27	CASSLTANYGYTF	TGTGCCAGCAGTTTAACCGCTAACTATGGCTACACCTTC
-	TRBD2	TRBJ2-2	TRBV12-3/TRBV12-4	CASRMDGGVPGELFF	TGTGCCAGCAGGATGGACGGGGGGGTACCCGGGGAGCTGTTTTTT
few	-	TRBJ2-1	TRBV20-1	CSAGHTGTVSEQFF	TGCAGTGCTGGTCATACCGGGACCGTAAGTGAGCAGTTCTTC
many	TRBD2	TRBJ2-5	TRBV20-1	CSASGFVAGIQETQYF	TGCAGTGCTAGTGGGTTTGTAGCGGGGATCCAAGAGACCCAGTACTTC
few	-	TRBJ2-7	TRBV29-1	CSVKRLSDSYEQYF	TGCAGCGTAAAAAGGTTGTCAGACTCCTACGAGCAGTACTTC
-	TRBD1	TRBJ1-3	TRBV11-1	CASSGTGTGFFSGNTIYF	TGTGCCAGCAGTGGAACCGGGACAGGTTTTTTCTCTGGAAACACCATATATTTT
few	-	TRBJ2-2	TRBV20-1	CSAPGLSNTGELFF	TGCAGTGCCCCGGGGTTGTCCAACACCGGGGAGCTGTTTTTT
few	-	TRBJ1-4	TRBV4-3	CASSLGRGMSEKLFF	TGCGCCAGCAGTTTAGGCAGGGGAATGTCCGAAAAACTGTTTTTT
many	-	TRBJ2-5	TRBV6-1	CASRETVYQETQYF	TGTGCCAGCCGAGAAACAGTGTACCAAGAGACCCAGTACTTC
-	-	TRBJ1-2	TRBV7-2	CASSPGFVSNYGYTF	TGTGCCAGCAGCCCCGGATTCGTTTCTAACTATGGCTACACCTTC
few	TRBD1	TRBJ1-1	TRBV12-3/TRBV12-4	CASSLGDSSTEAFF	TGTGCCAGCAGTTTAGGGGACAGCAGCACTGAAGCTTTCTTT
few	-	TRBJ1-4	TRBV10-2	CASSEQGLANEKLFF	TGCGCCAGCAGTGAACAGGGATTAGCTAATGAAAAACTGTTTTTT
-	-	TRBJ2-7	TRBV20-1	CSARKQGGGGYEQYF	TGCAGTGCTAGGAAACAGGGAGGGGGAGGCTACGAGCAGTACTTC
many	-	TRBJ2-5	TRBV2	CASSEALPLGPKETQYF	TGTGCCAGCAGTGAAGCGCTTCCTTTGGGGCCAAAAGAGACCCAGTACTTC
-	-	TRBJ2-2	TRBV20-1	CSASPQNTGELFF	TGCAGTGCTAGTCCCCAGAACACCGGGGAGCTGTTTTTT
many	-	TRBJ1-1	TRBV6-5	CASSSGDTRGMEEAFF	TGTGCCAGCAGTTCAGGCGACACGAGGGGGATGGAAGAAGCTTTCTTT
few	-	TRBJ1-1	TRBV12-3/TRBV12-4	CASSSGTLFPNTEAFF	TGTGCCAGCAGTTCCGGGACACTTTTCCCGAACACTGAAGCTTTCTTT
-	-	TRBJ1-6	TRBV4-2	CASSQEVSPLHF	TGTGCCAGCAGCCAAGAGGTTTCACCCCTCCACTTT
many	TRBD1	TRBJ1-6	TRBV30	CAWRDTGQGNSPLHF	TGTGCCTGGAGGGATACGGGACAGGGGAATTCACCCCTCCACTTT
-	TRBD1	TRBJ2-1	TRBV7-8	CASSLGRDRGNEQFF	TGTGCCAGCAGCTTAGGCCGGGACAGGGGGAATGAGCAGTTCTTC
once	TRBD1	TRBJ1-1	TRBV10-3	CAIRRDRGAFF	TGTGCCATCAGGCGGGACAGAGGAGCTTTCTTT
-	-	TRBJ2-1	TRBV9	CASSPRSGSGTDNEQFF	TGTGCCAGCAGCCCGAGGTCGGGTAGCGGGACAGACAATGAGCAGTTCTTC